This T cell receptor (beta chain) was obtained from a study of OX40 agonist ivuxolimab in advanced cancers. The CDR3 covers 17 residues. Germline V gene lookup returns CDR1 ENHRY and CDR2 SYGVKD. V was clipped by 6 bases and J by 7 bases; unmatched bases: 11. Sequencing was performed with immunoSEQ multiplex PCR; in TCRdb, only in-frame clones are kept and a portion is missing. The sample contains some 95,000 clones, roughly nine tenths of which appear only once. The chain links TRBV10-3 to TRBJ2-1, with 14 bases lining up with TRBD2. The origin of this receptor is an adult with an advanced solid tumor such as melanoma, head and neck, liver or kidney cancer. The starting material was CD4+ or CD8+ T cells sorted from blood, obtained in a trial of the OX40 agonist ivuxolimab. This CDR3 reads CAISAGTSGGLTNEQFF. The CDR3 DNA reads TGTGCCATCAGCGCCGGGACTAGCGGGGGCCTGACGAATGAGCAGTTCTTC.